This entry lists 29 T cell receptor beta chains sequenced from one sample in a study of blood T cell repertoires in COVID-19. Assay: immunoSEQ multiplex PCR; the TCRdb copy retains only in-frame clones and omits some. The table shows hundreds of thousands of clones, with 85% to 90% occurring only once. The sequencing sample was made of PBMCs or T cells enriched from blood (not recorded which). These receptor sequences come from a middle-aged man who had recovered from COVID-19.

The chain employs TRBV16 and TRBJ2-1, with D maybe TRBD1 (5 bases). Germline CDR1 KGHSY, CDR2 FQNENV. This CDR3 region has 16 residues. With 0 bases removed from V and 0 bases from J, the gap between germline ends came to 9 bases. DNA of the CDR3: TGTGCCAGCAGCCAATCGGGGCCCGGCTCCTACAATGAGCAGTTCTTC. Translating it yields CASSQSGPGSYNEQFF.

The V gene is TRBV12-3 or TRBV12-4, the J gene TRBJ2-7, with D possibly TRBD1 on 6 matching bases. The V end was cut by 5 bases, the J end by 9 bases, with 14 bases between. This CDR3 is 12 amino acids long. The CDR3 loop reads CASSPLRGAQYF. CDR3 nucleotide sequence: TGTGCCAGCAGTCCCCTCAGGGGAGCGCAGTACTTC.

The chain carries TRBV9 and TRBJ1-1; 7 bases line up with TRBD1. V was clipped by 4 bases and J by 2 bases; unmatched bases: 5. This CDR3 contains 14 residues. Per germline, CDR1 SGDLS and CDR2 YYNGEE. The DNA of the CDR3 is TGTGCCAGCAGCCTAGACAGGGTTAACACTGAAGCTTTCTTT. This sequence encodes CASSLDRVNTEAFF.

This sequence joins TRBV4-2 and TRBJ2-7; 7 nucleotides line up with TRBD1. Germline CDR1 is LGHNA and CDR2 is YNFKEQ. The CDR3 has 15 amino acids. The V segment lost 5 bases and the J segment 5 bases; nucleotides outside the gene matches: 12. The CDR3 protein is CASSTLTGMDHEQYF. The CDR3 DNA sequence: TGTGCCAGCAGCACTTTGACAGGGATGGACCACGAGCAGTACTTC.

The chain links TRBV19 to TRBJ1-2; D ambiguous. Trimming took 3 bases from V and 0 from J, leaving 14 bases between them. CDR1 and CDR2 from the germline V gene are LNHDA and SQIVND (reference sequence). The CDR3 has 16 amino acids. The CDR3 region is CASSIPGDLTNYGYTF. CDR3 DNA: TGTGCCAGTAGTATCCCCGGAGACCTGACTAACTATGGCTACACCTTC.

The genes are TRBV5-6 and TRBJ2-7; possible D gene TRBD2, 6 bases. Germline V gene lookup returns CDR1 SGHDT and CDR2 YYEEEE. This CDR3 has 15 amino acids. V lost 4 bases, J lost 6 bases, and 20 bases lay in between. The CDR3 coding sequence is TGTGCCAGCAGCCTACACTTCGGCTTCGGGGGCGAGCAGTACTTC. Its protein product is CASSLHFGFGGEQYF.

This sequence joins TRBV6-1 and TRBJ1-5, with D possibly TRBD1 on 5 matching bases. Trimming cost V 3 bases and J 7 bases, with 13 bases left between them. Germline V CDR1 and CDR2: MNHNS, SASEGT. The length of the CDR3 is 14 residues. The CDR3 DNA follows: TGTGCCAGCAGTGAGGCGCGGACAAGGCAGCCCCAGCATTTT. It yields the protein CASSEARTRQPQHF.

This clone was counted once. The chain carries TRBV28 and TRBJ2-3; D is possibly TRBD1 (5 bases). CDR1 and CDR2 (germline): MDHEN, SYDVKM. The V gene lost 6 bases and the J gene lost 0 bases, with 16 bases spanning the gap. The CDR3 length is 16 residues. CDR3 nucleotides: TGTGCCAGCAGCCGGTCAGGGATCTCTAGCACAGATACGCAGTATTTT. Amino acid sequence: CASSRSGISSTDTQYF. Together with reference TRBV28 and TRBJ2-3, the CDR3 gives the full variable domain: DVKVTQSSRYLVKRTGEKVFLECVQDMDHENMFWYRQDPGLGLRLIYFSYDVKMKEKGDIPEGYSVSREKKERFSLILESASTNQTSMYLCASSRSGISSTDTQYFGPGTRLTVL.

CDR3 DNA sequence: TGTGCCAGCCAGGCCAGCCAAGAGACCCAGTACTTC. This sequence encodes CASQASQETQYF. This chain uses TRBV6-6 with TRBJ2-5; D gene uncertain. Per the germline V gene, CDR1 is MNHNY and CDR2 is SVGAGI (reference sequence). V was cut by 8 bases and J by 1 base, with 8 bases left in between. This CDR3 comprises 12 residues.

The CDR3, as DNA: TGTGCCAGCAGTTTGCTGAGGGACAGGGGACGAGATACGCAGTATTTT. It specifies CASSLLRDRGRDTQYF. This chain joins TRBV28 and TRBJ2-3; 10 positions agree with TRBD1. This CDR3 has 16 residues. After removal of 3 bases from V and 5 bases from J, the junction contained 8 bases not matched to a gene. Germline values: CDR1 MDHEN, CDR2 SYDVKM.

The rearrangement uses TRBV7-2 and TRBJ2-6; 7 bases fit TRBD2. The CDR3 sequence is 15 residues long. Germline CDR1 and CDR2: SGHTA and FQGNSA. Germline trimming cut 5 bases from V and 6 bases from J; bases unmatched to any gene: 7. CDR3 nucleotide sequence: TGTGCCAGCAGCCACGGCGGGGGTCTGGCCAACGTCCTGACTTTC. Amino acids: CASSHGGGLANVLTF.

This clone was recorded at least ten times. This sequence joins TRBV7-2 and TRBJ1-2; maybe TRBD1 (6 bases). The V and J ends lost 5 bases and 4 bases respectively, with 17 bases between them. Germline V lookup: CDR1 SGHTA, CDR2 FQGNSA. This CDR3 comprises 15 residues. The CDR3 bases are TGTGCCAGCAGCCCTCAAATGGACAGACGCTATGGCTACACCTTC. Translation gives CASSPQMDRRYGYTF.

This chain connects TRBV5-1 to TRBJ1-1, with a tentative D call TRBD1 (5 bases). CDR3 length: 16 residues. Germline V gene sequence: CDR1 SGHRS, CDR2 YFSETQ. The germline V and J ends were trimmed by 2 bases and 0 bases, with 14 bases remaining between them. DNA of the CDR3: TGCGCCAGCAGCTTAAAAACCCGACAGTTGAACACTGAAGCTTTCTTT. Translation gives CASSLKTRQLNTEAFF.

The V call is TRBV25-1, the J call TRBJ1-1; possible D gene TRBD1, 5 bases. This CDR3 is 13 amino acids long. From germline, CDR1 is MGHDK and CDR2 SYGVNS. The germline V and J ends were trimmed by 4 bases and 7 bases, with 13 bases remaining between them. The DNA for the CDR3 is TGTGCCAGCAGTGGGCGGAGACAGCATGAAGCTTTCTTT. As protein: CASSGRRQHEAFF.

V and J are TRBV24-1 and TRBJ1-5; TRBD1 is a possible D gene (5 bases). V dropped 9 bases and J dropped 0 bases, with 14 bases sitting between them. The CDR3 runs 15 residues. Germline-derived CDR1 and CDR2 are KGHDR and SFDVKD. CDR3 in DNA: TGTGCCACCGGGGAAGGGGCCACTAGCAATCAGCCCCAGCATTTT. Encoded protein: CATGEGATSNQPQHF.

The chain links TRBV2 to TRBJ2-2, with 14 bases lining up with TRBD2. After removal of 9 bases from V and 4 bases from J, the junction contained 13 bases not matched to a gene. Germline V gene data show CDR1 as SNHLY and CDR2 as FYNNEI. The CDR3 length is 18 residues. CDR3 DNA: TGTGCCAGTAAGAGACTAGCGGGAGGGCCTGGCGGCACCGGGGAGCTGTTTTTT. Its translation: CASKRLAGGPGGTGELFF.

The chain links TRBV6-2 or TRBV6-3 to TRBJ1-6; 7 nucleotides align to TRBD1. After removal of 6 bases from V and 7 bases from J, the junction contained 12 bases not matched to a gene. This CDR3 is built from 16 residues. The germline V gene has CDR1 MNHEY and CDR2 SVGEGT. The DNA for the CDR3 is TGTGCCAGCAGCCTTAGTCCCGGGACAGTGAATTCACCCCTCCACTTT. This codes for CASSLSPGTVNSPLHF.

The genes are TRBV30 and TRBJ2-7, with 9 bases lining up with TRBD1. Germline CDR1 is GTSNPN and CDR2 is SVGIG (reference sequence). The CDR3 is 14 residues long. The J segment lost 1 base and the V segment lost 2 bases, leaving 3 bases of the junction unmatched. CDR3 in DNA: TGTGCCTGGAGTCCGGGACAGGGATCCTACGAGCAGTACTTC. This sequence encodes CAWSPGQGSYEQYF.

J is TRBJ2-1 and V is TRBV19; TRBD2 agrees at 9 bases. The CDR3 sequence is 16 residues long. V dropped 4 bases and J dropped 7; count of bases not matched to a gene: 11. Per germline, CDR1 LNHDA and CDR2 SQIVND (reference sequence). The CDR3 sequence: CASSTLLAGGKNEQFF. The DNA for the CDR3 is TGTGCCAGTAGTACCCTTTTGGCGGGGGGGAAGAATGAGCAGTTCTTC.

This clone was observed once. This rearrangement joins TRBV11-3 to TRBJ2-7; 9 nucleotides match TRBD1. Germline V gene sequence: CDR1 SGHNT, CDR2 YENEEA. This CDR3 has 15 amino acids. The junction had 9 bases not matched to a gene; V was cut back by 4 bases and J by 5 bases. This CDR3 is CASSSPGQGHHEQYF. CDR3 bases: TGTGCCAGCAGCTCACCGGGACAGGGTCATCACGAGCAGTACTTC.

This rearrangement joins TRBV4-2 to TRBJ2-5; possibly TRBD1 for D (6 bases). V gave up 3 bases and J gave up 5 bases, with 16 bases separating them. From germline, CDR1 is LGHNA and CDR2 YNFKEQ. The CDR3 extends over 15 amino acids. DNA for the CDR3: TGTGCCAGCAGCCAGGGACGAACAGGGTCGGAGACCCAGTACTTC. Protein product: CASSQGRTGSETQYF.

This rearrangement joins TRBV21-1 to TRBJ1-2. TRBV21-1 is a pseudogene segment. The CDR3 spans 17 residues. The CDR3 sequence: CASSKPLVWSGNYGYTF. In DNA, the CDR3 is TGTGCCAGCAGCAAACCGCTGGTGTGGAGCGGAAACTATGGCTACACCTTC.

The rearrangement links TRBV2 to TRBJ2-2, with TRBD2 matching over 12 bases. CDR1 and CDR2 (germline): SNHLY, FYNNEI. V lost 6 bases, J lost 3 bases, and 17 bases stayed unmatched. The CDR3 extends over 20 amino acids. CDR3 region: CASRYPRASGRALDTGELFF. CDR3 nucleotide sequence: TGTGCCAGCAGATACCCTCGGGCTAGCGGGAGGGCCCTCGACACCGGGGAGCTGTTTTTT.

The CDR3 coding sequence is TGTGCCAGTACCATGAACACTGAAGCTTTCTTT. As protein: CASTMNTEAFF. The J gene is TRBJ1-1, the V gene TRBV19; D call uncertain. Germline assignment: CDR1 LNHDA and CDR2 SQIVND (reference sequence). The V end was cut by 7 bases, the J end by 0 bases, with 3 bases between. This CDR3 contains 11 residues.

The gene calls are TRBV7-2 and TRBJ2-7, with 8 bases lining up with TRBD2. Trimming took 3 bases from V and 0 from J; bases not matched to a gene: 1. This CDR3 has 14 residues. Per germline, CDR1 SGHTA and CDR2 FQGNSA. CDR3: CASSFAGGSYEQYF. The CDR3 nucleotides are TGTGCCAGCAGCTTCGCGGGAGGCTCCTACGAGCAGTACTTC.

This chain links TRBV11-1 with TRBJ2-1, with 7 bases lining up with TRBD1. CDR1 is SGHAT, CDR2 FQDESV, per germline (reference sequence). With 2 bases clipped from V and 6 bases from J, the junction kept 10 bases outside the gene matches. The CDR3 sequence is 16 residues long. Here the CDR3 DNA reads TGTGCCAGCAGCTTACTAGACAGGGAACTTCGCAATGAGCAGTTCTTC. This encodes CASSLLDRELRNEQFF.

The rearrangement links TRBV3-1 (or the pseudogene TRBV3-2) to TRBJ2-1, with 8 positions matching TRBD2. With V trimmed by 0 bases and J by 6 bases, 1 base remained unmatched. The CDR3 is 14 amino acids. From germline, CDR1 is LGHDT and CDR2 YNNKEL (reference sequence). The CDR3 protein is CASSQEGTSNEQFF. The CDR3 DNA is TGTGCCAGCAGCCAAGAGGGGACTAGCAATGAGCAGTTCTTC.

This chain joins TRBV30 and TRBJ1-5; 8 bases are a match to TRBD1. V dropped 0 bases and J dropped 1; count of bases not matched to a gene: 5. The length of the CDR3 is 16 residues. Germline loops: CDR1 GTSNPN, CDR2 SVGIG (reference sequence). The CDR3 DNA reads as TGTGCCTGGAGTGTACAAAGGACAGGGAGCAATCAGCCCCAGCATTTT. Translating it yields CAWSVQRTGSNQPQHF.

This chain links TRBV30 with TRBJ2-7; 8 bases are shared with TRBD1. CDR3 length: 15 amino acids. V trimming: 8 bases; J trimming: 0 bases; junction bases outside the gene matches: 12. Germline V gives CDR1 GTSNPN, CDR2 SVGIG (reference sequence). CDR3 residues: CARGQGPPGSYEQYF. The CDR3 region has the DNA TGTGCCCGTGGACAGGGCCCCCCTGGCTCCTACGAGCAGTACTTC.